The rows below give T cell receptor beta chains drawn from one sample of a study of shared clonotypes between healthy human individuals. Profiling relied on immunoSEQ multiplex PCR, and the TCRdb table lists in-frame clones only, not all of them. The table includes around 2.3 million clones, approximately 96% detected once. The material sequenced was naive CD4+ T cells sorted from blood. Every receptor here comes from a man between 18 and 29 years old in good health. The CDR3 runs from the conserved cysteine through the conserved F or W. The D gene is left open where the match is weak. Clone size is given for some rows only: seen once, a few or many times, or a class if the clone is expanded.

TRBJ1-2	NA	TRBV11-2	NA	TGTGCCAGCAGCTTAGCGGCCGGTCTAAGGGCCGGCTACACCTTC	CASSLAAGLRAGYTF
TRBJ1-6	NA	TRBV2	NA	TGTGCCAGCAGCCTCGGGGGGGGTGCGAATTCACCCCTCCACTTT	CASSLGGGANSPLHF
TRBJ2-7	TRBD1	TRBV19	NA	TGTGCCAGTAGTATTGTTCTCGGGACAGGGAGTTACGAGCAGTACTTC	CASSIVLGTGSYEQYF
TRBJ2-3	NA	TRBV7-9	NA	TGTGCCAGCAGCTTAGAACAGGGTATAGATACGCAGTATTTT	CASSLEQGIDTQYF
TRBJ1-5	NA	TRBV6-5	few	TGTGCCAGCGCTGCGGTGGGCAATCAGCCCCAGCATTTT	CASAAVGNQPQHF
TRBJ2-7	NA	TRBV30	once	TGTGCCTGGAGTCTTGGACCGATAACCTACGAGCAGTACTTC	CAWSLGPITYEQYF
TRBJ1-1	TRBD1	TRBV30	NA	TGTGCCTGGGACAGGGGGCTTGGTGAAGCTTTCTTT	CAWDRGLGEAFF
TRBJ2-7	TRBD1	TRBV19	NA	TGTGCCAGTACCACCCCAATTTACGACGCCGGGACAGCACCTTACGAGCAGTACTTC	CASTTPIYDAGTAPYEQYF
TRBJ1-1	TRBD1	TRBV27	NA	TGTGCCAGCAGTTTAAGGGACAGGGGGGTAGTAGGAGCTTTCTTT	CASSLRDRGVVGAFF
TRBJ1-5	NA	TRBV6-1	NA	TGTGCCAGCAGTGAGGCCGACCAGGGACAGCCCCAGCATTTT	CASSEADQGQPQHF
TRBJ2-2	TRBD2	TRBV5-1	NA	TGCGCCAGCAGCTTGGAACTAGCGGGGGCCGGGGAGCTGTTTTTT	CASSLELAGAGELFF
TRBJ1-5	TRBD1	TRBV28	NA	TGTGCCAGCAGTTTATTAGGCAGGTGGGGGACAGGGTCGAGCAATCAGCCCCAGCATTTT	CASSLLGRWGTGSSNQPQHF
TRBJ1-5	NA	TRBV27	once	TGTGCCAGCAGTCCTGGGACCGGGAGCACTAGCAATCAGCCCCAGCATTTT	CASSPGTGSTSNQPQHF
TRBJ2-3	NA	TRBV5-4	NA	TGTGCCAGCAGCTTGGGAGTGGGAGAAACCACAGATACGCAGTATTTT	CASSLGVGETTDTQYF
TRBJ2-7	NA	TRBV7-9	NA	TGTGCCAGCAGCTTAGCGTCAAGCGAGCAGTACTTC	CASSLASSEQYF
TRBJ1-3	NA	TRBV28	NA	TGTGCCAGCACCACCCCGGGAGCCTCTGGAAACACCATATATTTT	CASTTPGASGNTIYF